The T cell receptor beta chain described here comes from a study of glioma-infiltrating T cells. CDR1 is SEHNR, CDR2 FQNEAQ, per germline (reference sequence). This CDR3 has 15 residues. V lost 6 bases to trimming and J lost 5 bases, with 14 bases between them. TCR alpha and beta CDR3 regions were amplified from RNA using iRepertoire nested multiplex PCR. Input was about 95-400 ng of tissue mRNA or PBMC total RNA. TCRdb fed the multiplex PCR reads into MiXCR, producing one record per CDR3 protein. The repertoire consists of around 130,000 distinct CDR3 sequences, with around 25% occurring once and the leading ten covering 27%.

The specimen was glioma tissue, nonneoplastic brain tissue, or PBMCs (not recorded which). The chain recombines TRBV7-9 with TRBJ1-6; weak D call: TRBD1 (5 bases). The TCR originated in a human donor with low-grade glioma or glioblastoma, undergoing nonglioma brain surgery, or in good health (not recorded which). As DNA, the CDR3 is TGTGCCAGCAGGCCCGCGGGGCCCAATAATTCACCCCTCCACTTT. It specifies CASRPAGPNNSPLHF.